A single sample gave rise to the 29 T cell receptor beta chains below, sequenced in a study of shared clonotypes between healthy human individuals. This table comes from immunoSEQ multiplex PCR, and its TCRdb copy is limited to in-frame clones, with some not included. The sample carries a few million clones, more than 90% recorded once. The sequenced sample consisted of naive CD4+ T cells sorted from blood. The subset: CD45RA+ positively selected. All receptors derive from a man younger than 35 in good health.

The chain combines TRBV29-1 with TRBJ1-1; the D is unclear. This CDR3 is built from 12 residues. V was pared by 6 bases and J by 3 bases, with 11 bases between. The germline CDR1 and CDR2 sequences are SQVTM and ANQGSEA. The CDR3 region has the DNA TGCAGCGTGGAAAGTCTTTACACTGAAGCTTTCTTT. This encodes CSVESLYTEAFF.

V usage is TRBV7-2 and J usage is TRBJ2-4; TRBD2 aligns across 10 bases. The CDR3 totals 18 residues. V trimming: 1 base; J trimming: 2 bases; junction bases outside the gene matches: 8. Germline lookup yields CDR1 SGHTA and CDR2 FQGNSA. CDR3 DNA sequence: TGTGCCAGCAGCTTAGGGCTAGCGGGAGCGGGAACCAAAAACATTCAGTACTTC. It encodes CASSLGLAGAGTKNIQYF.

V and J are TRBV4-1 and TRBJ1-3, with 7 nucleotides matching TRBD1. Germline V gives CDR1 MGHRA, CDR2 YSYEKL. The CDR3 extends over 18 amino acids. Unmatched junction bases numbered 14, after V lost 2 bases and J lost 4 bases. The CDR3 loop is CASSQPQGDRAKGNTIYF. The CDR3 DNA sequence: TGCGCCAGCAGCCAACCACAAGGAGACAGGGCCAAAGGAAACACCATATATTTT.

This clone was observed a single time. V usage is TRBV19 and J usage is TRBJ1-1; unclear D gene. Germline lookup yields CDR1 LNHDA and CDR2 SQIVND (reference sequence). CDR3 size: 13 residues. V gave up 4 bases and J gave up 0 bases, with 6 bases separating them. In nucleotides, the CDR3 is TGTGCCAGTAGTAAGACCATGAACACTGAAGCTTTCTTT. This encodes CASSKTMNTEAFF.

This chain joins TRBV25-1 and TRBJ2-7, with 8 bases identical to TRBD1. This CDR3 has 15 amino acids. Germline values: CDR1 MGHDK, CDR2 SYGVNS. V shed 1 base and J 6 bases; nucleotides not matched to a gene: 8. Here the CDR3 reads CASSESMGQVAEQYF. CDR3 DNA sequence: TGTGCCAGCAGTGAATCTATGGGACAGGTTGCCGAGCAGTACTTC.

The rearrangement uses TRBV5-6 and TRBJ1-6; unclear D gene. Germline CDR1 SGHDT, CDR2 YYEEEE. The CDR3 is made up of 14 amino acids. V was clipped by 1 base and J by 8 bases, with 10 bases between them. CDR3 coding DNA: TGTGCCAGCAGCTTGAATCGGGCAGATTCACCCCTCCACTTT. This translates into CASSLNRADSPLHF.

The chain is built from TRBV30 and TRBJ2-7; no reliable D call. Per germline, CDR1 GTSNPN and CDR2 SVGIG (reference sequence). The ends were cut back, 4 bases at V and 4 bases at J, with 8 bases in the middle. The CDR3 has 11 amino acids. CDR3 loop: CAWTAPYEQYF. The DNA of the CDR3 is TGTGCCTGGACTGCCCCTTACGAGCAGTACTTC. Full variable domain (rest looked up from reference TRBV30 and TRBJ2-7): SQTIHQWPATLVQPVGSPLSLECTVEGTSNPNLYWYRQAAGRGLQLLFYSVGIGQISSEVPQNLSASRPQDRQFILSSKKLLLSDSGFYLCAWTAPYEQYFGPGTRLTVT.

The J gene is TRBJ2-2, the V gene TRBV19; D tentatively reads TRBD1 or TRBD2 (5 bases each). The CDR3 has 15 amino acids. Trimming removed 3 bases at V and 2 bases at J, with 10 bases between. The germline V gene has CDR1 LNHDA and CDR2 SQIVND (reference sequence). This CDR3 is CASSIRGKNTGELFF. Here the CDR3 DNA reads TGTGCCAGTAGTATTCGGGGCAAAAACACCGGGGAGCTGTTTTTT.

The V call is TRBV4-3, the J call TRBJ2-1, with TRBD2 matching 10 bases. CDR1 is LGHNA and CDR2 is YSLEER in the germline V gene. This CDR3 spans 16 amino acids. Trimming cost V 0 bases and J 6 bases; bases outside gene matches: 5. The CDR3 sequence is CASSQDVAGGANEQFF. The CDR3 nucleotides read TGCGCCAGCAGCCAAGACGTAGCGGGAGGAGCCAATGAGCAGTTCTTC.

This chain joins TRBV7-2 and TRBJ2-3; 7 bases align to TRBD1. The germline V gene encodes CDR1 SGHTA and CDR2 FQGNSA. The CDR3 has 15 amino acids. J gave up 3 bases and V 1 base, and 4 bases lay outside the gene matches. Written as DNA, the CDR3 is TGTGCCAGCAGCTTAGACGGGACAGAAACAGATACGCAGTATTTT. This codes for CASSLDGTETDTQYF.

The chain couples TRBV6-1 to TRBJ1-5, with a tentative D call TRBD1 (5 bases). This CDR3 has 12 residues. The germline gives CDR1 MNHNS, CDR2 SASEGT. The V and J ends lost 10 bases and 3 bases respectively, with 10 bases between them. The CDR3 nucleotides are TGTGCCACCAGGGTTCCCAATCAGCCCCAGCATTTT. Its translation: CATRVPNQPQHF.

J is TRBJ2-1 and V is TRBV2; 10 bases fit TRBD2. The CDR3 covers 15 residues. Germline CDR1 and CDR2: SNHLY and FYNNEI. Trimming at V came to 3 bases and at J to 9 bases, leaving 8 bases not matched to a gene. The CDR3 loop reads CASSDPRTSGREQFF. CDR3 sequence (DNA): TGTGCCAGCAGTGACCCTCGGACTAGCGGTCGTGAGCAGTTCTTC.

This clone was recorded once. Different DNA sequences within this sample yield the same CDR3. CDR3 in DNA: TGCGCCAGCAGCTTGGCAGGACGCTCCTACGAGCAGTACTTC. Its translation is CASSLAGRSYEQYF. The chain joins TRBV5-1 to TRBJ2-7; D is undetermined. With 0 bases removed from V and 0 bases from J, the gap between germline ends came to 7 bases. There are 14 residues in the CDR3. CDR1 and CDR2 from the germline V gene are SGHRS and YFSETQ.

V gene TRBV5-1 combines with J gene TRBJ2-7; no clear D gene. CDR3 size: 13 residues. Germline CDR1 is SGHRS and CDR2 is YFSETQ. V was cut by 0 bases and J by 5 bases, with 9 bases left in between. The CDR3 DNA sequence: TGCGCCAGCAGCTTGGGATGGGTAGACGAGCAGTACTTC. As protein: CASSLGWVDEQYF.

The genes are TRBV7-2 and TRBJ2-1; TRBD2 agrees at 15 bases. V lost 1 base, J lost 11 bases, and 9 bases stayed unmatched. Germline CDR1 is SGHTA and CDR2 is FQGNSA. CDR3 length: 17 amino acids. CDR3 in DNA: TGTGCCAGCAGCTTAGGACGGACTAGCGGGGGGGCTTTAAAGCAGTTCTTC. Its protein is CASSLGRTSGGALKQFF.

The genes are TRBV5-4 and TRBJ2-5; D possibly matches TRBD1 or TRBD2 (5 bases each). Germline V lookup: CDR1 SGHNT, CDR2 YYREEE (reference sequence). The CDR3 sequence is 14 residues long. The V end was cut by 3 bases, the J end by 4 bases, with 13 bases between. The CDR3 nucleotides are TGTGCCAGCAGCTCTCGGGACCAGGGAGAGACCCAGTACTTC. It yields the protein CASSSRDQGETQYF.

V and J are TRBV7-3 and TRBJ1-1; no firm D call. Germline V lookup: CDR1 SGHTA, CDR2 FQGTGA. Trimming stripped 2 bases from V and 7 bases from J, with 14 bases between. The CDR3 runs to 14 residues. The CDR3 region is CASSLRREGSEAFF. The CDR3, as DNA: TGTGCCAGCAGCTTACGGAGGGAGGGCAGTGAAGCTTTCTTT.

V is TRBV28 and J is TRBJ2-1; 8 positions agree with TRBD1. J gave up 10 bases and V 6 bases, and 11 bases lay outside the gene matches. The length of the CDR3 is 14 residues. Germline V gene data show CDR1 as MDHEN and CDR2 as SYDVKM. CDR3 in amino acids: CASSQGAVGWEQFF. CDR3 nucleotides: TGTGCCAGCAGCCAGGGGGCGGTTGGTTGGGAGCAGTTCTTC.

The rearrangement joins TRBV5-1 to TRBJ1-4, with 10 bases fitting TRBD1. Germline V gene data show CDR1 as SGHRS and CDR2 as YFSETQ. The CDR3 loop spans 17 amino acids. V lost 0 bases and J lost 3; bases outside the gene matches: 5. CDR3 in DNA: TGCGCCAGCAGCTTGGGGGACAGGGGCCAAGCTAATGAAAAACTGTTTTTT. This translates into CASSLGDRGQANEKLFF.

The chain has TRBV27 and TRBJ2-5; 8 nucleotides align to TRBD1. Germline-derived CDR1 and CDR2 are MNHEY and SMNVEV (reference sequence). With V trimmed by 6 bases and J by 1 base, 7 bases remained unmatched. The CDR3 sequence is 15 residues long. CDR3 protein: CASRPQGASQETQYF. The CDR3 DNA reads TGTGCCAGCAGGCCCCAGGGGGCGAGCCAAGAGACCCAGTACTTC.

The V call is TRBV7-2, the J call TRBJ1-1, with 7 bases matching TRBD1. The CDR3 is 16 amino acids. V shed 0 bases, J shed 3 bases, and the junction held 7 bases outside the gene matches. The germline gives CDR1 SGHTA, CDR2 FQGNSA. DNA of the CDR3: TGTGCCAGCAGCTTAGCTGGGACAGTCAAGGACACTGAAGCTTTCTTT. Translation: CASSLAGTVKDTEAFF.

About this clone itself: One end of the junction does not line up with germline, which may come from a read error. This chain links TRBV5-6 with TRBJ2-7; D ambiguous. Germline CDR1 reads SGHDT; CDR2 reads YYEEEE. The length of the CDR3 is 12 residues. The CDR3 reads CASSLNRAHPDF. The CDR3, as DNA: TGTGCCAGCAGCTTGAACCGGGCCCACCCTGACTTC.

This clone occurred once. The chain couples TRBV6-5 to TRBJ1-2; 8 nucleotides agree with TRBD1. This CDR3 contains 14 residues. Per germline, CDR1 MNHEY and CDR2 SVGAGI. The V gene end was trimmed by 4 bases and the J gene end by 1 base; junction bases not matched to a gene: 2. As DNA, the CDR3 is TGTGCCAGCAGTTCCGGACAGGGTAACTATGGCTACACCTTC. This encodes CASSSGQGNYGYTF.

The V call is TRBV18, the J call TRBJ1-1; unclear D gene. V dropped 0 bases and J dropped 8 bases, with 7 bases sitting between them. The V gene's germline CDR1 is KGHSH and CDR2 LQKENI. This CDR3 comprises 12 residues. This CDR3 is CASSPPQVEAFF. Written as DNA, the CDR3 is TGTGCCAGCTCACCACCCCAGGTAGAAGCTTTCTTT.

The chain couples TRBV27 to TRBJ1-1; tentatively, D is TRBD1 (5 bases). Germline V gene lookup returns CDR1 MNHEY and CDR2 SMNVEV (reference sequence). The CDR3 is 17 residues long. Trimming took 5 bases from V and 3 from J, leaving 22 bases between them. The CDR3 nucleotides are TGTGCCAGCAGTCGAGACGGGACCCCACGTAGCGACACTGAAGCTTTCTTT. Its translation is CASSRDGTPRSDTEAFF.

The chain is built from TRBV9 and TRBJ1-2, with TRBD1 identical over 9 bases. Per germline, CDR1 SGDLS and CDR2 YYNGEE. The CDR3 totals 14 residues. Losses at the gene ends were 4 bases for V and 8 bases for J; bases not matched to a gene: 9. CDR3 in DNA: TGTGCCAGCAGCTCAGGAACAGGGGGCAGAGGCTACACCTTC. Its protein is CASSSGTGGRGYTF. Combining the CDR3 with reference TRBV9 and TRBJ1-2 gives the whole variable domain DSGVTQTPKHLITATGQRVTLRCSPRSGDLSVYWYQQSLDQGLQFLIQYYNGEERAKGNILERFSAQQFPDLHSELNLSSLELGDSALYFCASSSGTGGRGYTFGSGTRLTVV.

This clone has only a few counts. Other DNA sequences in this sample translate to the same CDR3. J is TRBJ2-5 and V is TRBV18; 10 nucleotides align to TRBD1. V was clipped by 3 bases and J by 5 bases; unmatched bases: 0. The germline V gene encodes CDR1 KGHSH and CDR2 LQKENI. This CDR3 has 13 residues. CDR3 protein: CASSPGQGETQYF. In DNA form, the CDR3 reads TGTGCCAGCTCACCGGGACAGGGGGAGACCCAGTACTTC.

V usage is TRBV7-9 and J usage is TRBJ2-3; D is perhaps TRBD2 (6 bases). The germline gives CDR1 SEHNR, CDR2 FQNEAQ (reference sequence). The CDR3 consists of 16 residues. V was cut by 1 base and J by 4 bases, with 15 bases left in between. The CDR3 DNA reads TGTGCCAGCAGCTTAGACGGTAGCGGAAAGGCAGATACGCAGTATTTT. As protein: CASSLDGSGKADTQYF.

This clone was seen once. This sequence joins TRBV5-1 and TRBJ1-2; D uncertain. Germline CDR1 and CDR2: SGHRS and YFSETQ. Trimming pared 0 bases from V and 7 bases from J, leaving 16 bases between. CDR3 length equals 15 residues. CDR3 nucleotides: TGCGCCAGCAGCTTGGAGCTGGACCGGTCAAGTGGCTACACCTTC. Amino acid sequence: CASSLELDRSSGYTF.